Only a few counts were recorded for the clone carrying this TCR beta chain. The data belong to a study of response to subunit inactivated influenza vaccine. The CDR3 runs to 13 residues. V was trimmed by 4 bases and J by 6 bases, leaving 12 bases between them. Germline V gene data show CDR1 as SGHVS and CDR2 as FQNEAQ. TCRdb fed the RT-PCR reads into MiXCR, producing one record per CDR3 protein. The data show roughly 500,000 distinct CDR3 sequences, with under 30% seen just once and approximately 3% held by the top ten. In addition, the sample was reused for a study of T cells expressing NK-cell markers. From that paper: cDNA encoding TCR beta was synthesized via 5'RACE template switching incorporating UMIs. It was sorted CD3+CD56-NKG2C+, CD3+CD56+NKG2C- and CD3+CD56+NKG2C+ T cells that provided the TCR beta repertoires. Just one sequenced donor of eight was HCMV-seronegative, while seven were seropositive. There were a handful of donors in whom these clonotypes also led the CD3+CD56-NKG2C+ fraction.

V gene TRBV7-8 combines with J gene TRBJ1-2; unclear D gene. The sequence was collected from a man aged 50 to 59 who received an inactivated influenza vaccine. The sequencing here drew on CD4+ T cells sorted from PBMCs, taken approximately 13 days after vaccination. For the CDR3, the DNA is TGTGCCAGCAGCTCCCCCTCGGGGAATGGCTACACCTTC. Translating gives CASSSPSGNGYTF.